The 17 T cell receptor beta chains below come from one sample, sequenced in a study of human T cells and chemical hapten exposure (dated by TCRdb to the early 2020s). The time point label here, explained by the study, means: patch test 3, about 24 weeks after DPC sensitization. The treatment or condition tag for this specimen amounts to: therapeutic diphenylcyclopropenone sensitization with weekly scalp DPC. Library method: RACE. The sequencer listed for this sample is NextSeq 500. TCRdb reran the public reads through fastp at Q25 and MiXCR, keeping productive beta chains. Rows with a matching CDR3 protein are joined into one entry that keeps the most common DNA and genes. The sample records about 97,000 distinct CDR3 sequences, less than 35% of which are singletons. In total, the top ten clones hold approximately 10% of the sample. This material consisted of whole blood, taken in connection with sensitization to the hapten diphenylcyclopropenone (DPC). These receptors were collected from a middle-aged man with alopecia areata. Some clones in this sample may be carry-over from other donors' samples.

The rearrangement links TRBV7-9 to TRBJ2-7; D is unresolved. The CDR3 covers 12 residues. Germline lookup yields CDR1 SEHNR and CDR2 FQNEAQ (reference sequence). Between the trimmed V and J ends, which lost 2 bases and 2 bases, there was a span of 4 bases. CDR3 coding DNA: TGTGCCAGCAGCTTAATGGCCTACGAGCAGTACTTC. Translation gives CASSLMAYEQYF.

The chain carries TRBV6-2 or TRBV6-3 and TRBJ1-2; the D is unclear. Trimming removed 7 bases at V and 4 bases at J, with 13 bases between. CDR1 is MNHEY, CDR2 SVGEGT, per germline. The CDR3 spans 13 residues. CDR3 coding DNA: TGTGCCAGCACCGTCGATAGCGGCTATGGCTACACCTTC. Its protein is CASTVDSGYGYTF.

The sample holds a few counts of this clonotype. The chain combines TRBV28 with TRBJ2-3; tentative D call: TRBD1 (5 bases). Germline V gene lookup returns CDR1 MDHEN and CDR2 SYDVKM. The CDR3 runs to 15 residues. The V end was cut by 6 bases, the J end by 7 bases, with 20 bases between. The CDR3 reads CASRAVGADLYTQYF. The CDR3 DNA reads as TGTGCCAGCAGGGCAGTTGGGGCCGACCTCTATACGCAGTATTTT.

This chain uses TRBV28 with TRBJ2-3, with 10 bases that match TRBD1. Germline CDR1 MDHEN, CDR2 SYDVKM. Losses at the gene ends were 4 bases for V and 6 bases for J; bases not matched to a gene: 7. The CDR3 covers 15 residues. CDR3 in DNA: TGTGCCAGCAGTTCGGGACAGGGGATGCGGGATACGCAGTATTTT. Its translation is CASSSGQGMRDTQYF.

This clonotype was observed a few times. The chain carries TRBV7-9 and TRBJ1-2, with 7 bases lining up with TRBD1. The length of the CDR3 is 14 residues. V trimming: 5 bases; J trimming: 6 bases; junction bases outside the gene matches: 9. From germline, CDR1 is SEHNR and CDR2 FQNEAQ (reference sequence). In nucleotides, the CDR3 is TGTGCCAGCAGCACACTGGGACAGCCGGATGGCTACACCTTC. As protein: CASSTLGQPDGYTF.

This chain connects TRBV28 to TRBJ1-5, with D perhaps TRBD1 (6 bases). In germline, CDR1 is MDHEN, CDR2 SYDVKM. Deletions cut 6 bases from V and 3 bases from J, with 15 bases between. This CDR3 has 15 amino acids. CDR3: CASREQDRINQPQHF. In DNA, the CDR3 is TGTGCCAGCAGAGAACAGGACAGAATCAATCAGCCCCAGCATTTT.

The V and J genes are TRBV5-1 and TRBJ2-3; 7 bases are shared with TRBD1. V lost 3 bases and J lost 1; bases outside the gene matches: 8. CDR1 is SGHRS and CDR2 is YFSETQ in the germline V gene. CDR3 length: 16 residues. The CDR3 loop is CASSSTVGQRTDTQYF. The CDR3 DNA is TGCGCCAGCAGCTCGACCGTGGGACAGCGCACAGATACGCAGTATTTT.

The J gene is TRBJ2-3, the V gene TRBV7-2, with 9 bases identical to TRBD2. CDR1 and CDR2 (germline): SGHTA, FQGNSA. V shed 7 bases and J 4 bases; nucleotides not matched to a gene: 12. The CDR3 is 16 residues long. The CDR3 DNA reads TGTGCCAGCACCACTAGAGCAGCGGGAGGCTCAGATACGCAGTATTTT. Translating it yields CASTTRAAGGSDTQYF.

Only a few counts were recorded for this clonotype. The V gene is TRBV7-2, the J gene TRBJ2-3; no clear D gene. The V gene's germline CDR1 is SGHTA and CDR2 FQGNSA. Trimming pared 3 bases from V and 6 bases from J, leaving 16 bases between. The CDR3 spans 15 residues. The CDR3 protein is CASSFFPRSEDTQYF. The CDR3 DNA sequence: TGTGCCAGCAGCTTTTTCCCCCGCTCGGAGGATACGCAGTATTTT.

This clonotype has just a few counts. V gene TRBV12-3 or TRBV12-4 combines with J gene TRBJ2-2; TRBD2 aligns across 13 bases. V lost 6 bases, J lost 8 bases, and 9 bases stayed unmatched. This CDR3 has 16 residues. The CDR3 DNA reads TGTGCCAGCAGCCTCCGGACTAGCGGGAGCATAGGGGAGCTGTTTTTT. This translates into CASSLRTSGSIGELFF.

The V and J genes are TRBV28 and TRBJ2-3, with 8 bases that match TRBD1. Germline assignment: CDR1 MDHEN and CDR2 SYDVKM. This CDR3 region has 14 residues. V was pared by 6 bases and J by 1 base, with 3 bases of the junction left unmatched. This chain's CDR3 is CASRTRGRTDTQYF. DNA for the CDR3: TGTGCCAGCAGAACCAGGGGGCGCACAGATACGCAGTATTTT.

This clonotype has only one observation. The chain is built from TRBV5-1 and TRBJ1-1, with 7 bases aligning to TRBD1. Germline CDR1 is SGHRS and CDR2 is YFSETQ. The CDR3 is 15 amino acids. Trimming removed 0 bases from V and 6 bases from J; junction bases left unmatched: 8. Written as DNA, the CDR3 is TGCGCCAGCAGCTTGGAGGGGGACAGATCTTCTGAAGCTTTCTTT. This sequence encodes CASSLEGDRSSEAFF.

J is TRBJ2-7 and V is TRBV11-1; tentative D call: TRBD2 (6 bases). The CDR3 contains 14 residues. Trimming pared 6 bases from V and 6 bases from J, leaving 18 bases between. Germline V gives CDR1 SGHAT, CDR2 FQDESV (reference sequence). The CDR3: CASRYEPGDSEQYF. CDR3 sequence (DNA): TGTGCCAGCAGATACGAACCTGGGGACTCCGAGCAGTACTTC.

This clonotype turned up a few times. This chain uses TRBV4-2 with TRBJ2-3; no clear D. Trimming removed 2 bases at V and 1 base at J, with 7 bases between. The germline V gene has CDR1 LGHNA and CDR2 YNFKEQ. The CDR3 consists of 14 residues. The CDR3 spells CASSQSPGTDTQYF. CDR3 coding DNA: TGTGCCAGCAGCCAAAGTCCGGGCACAGATACGCAGTATTTT.

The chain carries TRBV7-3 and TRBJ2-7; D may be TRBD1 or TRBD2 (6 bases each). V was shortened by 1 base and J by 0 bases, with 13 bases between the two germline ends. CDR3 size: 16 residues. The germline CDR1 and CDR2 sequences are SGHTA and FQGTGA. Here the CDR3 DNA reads TGTGCCAGCAGCTTAAAACCGGGGGCGAGCTCCTACGAGCAGTACTTC. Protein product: CASSLKPGASSYEQYF.

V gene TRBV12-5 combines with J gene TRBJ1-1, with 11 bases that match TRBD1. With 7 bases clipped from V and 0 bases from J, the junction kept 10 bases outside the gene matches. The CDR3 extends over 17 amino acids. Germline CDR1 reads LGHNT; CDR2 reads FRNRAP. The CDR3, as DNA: TGTGCTAGTGCCCAAGGACAGGGGGCATCTATGAACACTGAAGCTTTCTTT. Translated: CASAQGQGASMNTEAFF.

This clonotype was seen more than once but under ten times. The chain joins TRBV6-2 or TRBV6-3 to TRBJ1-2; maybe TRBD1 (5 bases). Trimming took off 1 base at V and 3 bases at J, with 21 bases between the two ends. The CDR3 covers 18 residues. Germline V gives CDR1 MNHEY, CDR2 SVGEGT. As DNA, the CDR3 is TGTGCCAGCAGTTACTATGGGGCGCAAACAAGACGGTACTATGGCTACACCTTC. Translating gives CASSYYGAQTRRYYGYTF.